A selection of T cell receptor beta chains follows, all from one sample in a study of blood T cell repertoires in COVID-19. Measured with immunoSEQ multiplex PCR; TCRdb has only the in-frame clones, and not every one. In the table there are under 250,000 clones, about 90% of which are singletons. Sequencing was performed on peripheral blood. Receptors were obtained from a man younger than 35 with active or convalescent COVID-19. Each CDR3 is given with its conserved first and last residue. Fields, in order: J gene, clone size, D gene, V gene, CDR3 DNA, CDR3 protein. D genes are given only for firm matches. The size of a clone is reported for some rows only, either as once, few or many, or as a class for expanded clones.

J gene: TRBJ2-6
clone size: .
D gene: TRBD1
V gene: TRBV19
CDR3 DNA: TGTGCCAGTAGTTACTACCGACAGGGGGGTCGTTCCGGGGCCAACGTCCTGACTTTC
CDR3 protein: CASSYYRQGGRSGANVLTF

J gene: TRBJ2-7
clone size: .
D gene: TRBD1
V gene: TRBV29-1
CDR3 DNA: TGCAGCGTTCGACAGGGGAGCTCCTACGAGCAGTACTTC
CDR3 protein: CSVRQGSSYEQYF

J gene: TRBJ1-6
clone size: once
D gene: .
V gene: TRBV7-2
CDR3 DNA: TGTGCCAGCGACCTCAGGCCCGGACCGGGATCACCCCTCCACTTT
CDR3 protein: CASDLRPGPGSPLHF

J gene: TRBJ1-6
clone size: .
D gene: .
V gene: TRBV28
CDR3 DNA: TGTGCCAGCAGTTTTGTCTCCTCCTATAATTCACCCCTCCACTTT
CDR3 protein: CASSFVSSYNSPLHF

J gene: TRBJ1-1
clone size: .
D gene: .
V gene: TRBV5-1
CDR3 DNA: TGCGCCAGCAGCTTGGTATTAGGGGGAGTGAACACTGAAGCTTTCTTT
CDR3 protein: CASSLVLGGVNTEAFF

J gene: TRBJ1-2
clone size: once
D gene: TRBD1
V gene: TRBV5-1
CDR3 DNA: TGCGCCAGCAGCTTGGACCCCACAGGGGGGTTATACACCTTC
CDR3 protein: CASSLDPTGGLYTF

J gene: TRBJ1-5
clone size: .
D gene: .
V gene: TRBV13
CDR3 DNA: TGTGCCAGCAGTCCCGGCGGGGGAGGCGGTCAGCCCCAGCATTTT
CDR3 protein: CASSPGGGGGQPQHF

J gene: TRBJ2-7
clone size: .
D gene: .
V gene: TRBV9
CDR3 DNA: TGTGCCAGCAGCGTAGAGACGGGCTCCTACGAGCAGTACTTC
CDR3 protein: CASSVETGSYEQYF

J gene: TRBJ2-4
clone size: .
D gene: TRBD1
V gene: TRBV5-1
CDR3 DNA: TGCGCCAGCAATGACAGGGTGAAAAACATTCAGTACTTC
CDR3 protein: CASNDRVKNIQYF

J gene: TRBJ2-2
clone size: once
D gene: .
V gene: TRBV13
CDR3 DNA: TGTGCCAGCGGACTCGGGATGAACACCGGGGAGCTGTTTTTT
CDR3 protein: CASGLGMNTGELFF

J gene: TRBJ1-5
clone size: .
D gene: .
V gene: TRBV11-2
CDR3 DNA: TGTGCCAGCAGCCCCAGCGGCAATCAGCCCCAGCATTTT
CDR3 protein: CASSPSGNQPQHF

J gene: TRBJ1-2
clone size: many
D gene: .
V gene: TRBV6-5
CDR3 DNA: TGTGCCAGCGTCGGGGGGCAGCACTATGGCTACACCTTC
CDR3 protein: CASVGGQHYGYTF

J gene: TRBJ2-3
clone size: .
D gene: TRBD2
V gene: TRBV7-9
CDR3 DNA: TGTGCCAGCAGCCCACCACTAGCGGGAGGGCCAGATACGCAGTATTTT
CDR3 protein: CASSPPLAGGPDTQYF

J gene: TRBJ1-5
clone size: .
D gene: .
V gene: TRBV9
CDR3 DNA: TGTGCCAGCAGCGTAGGTGGCAGGGCTGACCAGCCCCAGCATTTT
CDR3 protein: CASSVGGRADQPQHF

J gene: TRBJ1-6
clone size: few
D gene: .
V gene: TRBV7-9
CDR3 DNA: TGTGCCAGCAGCTTAGGCAGGGCATTGTCACCCCTCCACTTT
CDR3 protein: CASSLGRALSPLHF

J gene: TRBJ1-1
clone size: .
D gene: .
V gene: TRBV5-1
CDR3 DNA: TGCGCCAGCAGGTATGACAGTAACACTGAAGCTTTCTTT
CDR3 protein: CASRYDSNTEAFF

J gene: TRBJ2-7
clone size: .
D gene: TRBD2
V gene: TRBV6-2/TRBV6-3
CDR3 DNA: TGTGCCAGCAGCCCACTGGGTCTAGCGGGAGCCTCGTCCTACGAGCAGTACTTC
CDR3 protein: CASSPLGLAGASSYEQYF

J gene: TRBJ2-1
clone size: .
D gene: .
V gene: TRBV28
CDR3 DNA: TGTGCCAGCAGTTTAGCGGCCAGCTCCTACAATGAGCAGTTCTTC
CDR3 protein: CASSLAASSYNEQFF

J gene: TRBJ2-7
clone size: .
D gene: .
V gene: TRBV7-6
CDR3 DNA: TGTGCCAGCAGCCAGGACAGCAGCAGCTCCTACGAGCAGTACTTC
CDR3 protein: CASSQDSSSSYEQYF

J gene: TRBJ1-1
clone size: .
D gene: .
V gene: TRBV11-2
CDR3 DNA: TGTGCCAGCAGCTCTGAACAGTTTAGGCGGAACACTGAAGCTTTCTTT
CDR3 protein: CASSSEQFRRNTEAFF

J gene: TRBJ2-2
clone size: once
D gene: .
V gene: TRBV11-3
CDR3 DNA: TGTGCCAGCAGCTTAGAGGGACAAAAATTGAACACCGGGGAGCTGTTTTTT
CDR3 protein: CASSLEGQKLNTGELFF

J gene: TRBJ2-7
clone size: .
D gene: .
V gene: TRBV28
CDR3 DNA: TGTGCCAGCAGTTTATCCCCAGGGGTGGCTCCCTACGAGCAGTACTTC
CDR3 protein: CASSLSPGVAPYEQYF

J gene: TRBJ1-4
clone size: .
D gene: TRBD1
V gene: TRBV5-1
CDR3 DNA: TGCGCCAGCAGCGGGGGACAGGGGGTTGGAGAAAAACTGTTTTTT
CDR3 protein: CASSGGQGVGEKLFF

J gene: TRBJ2-1
clone size: .
D gene: .
V gene: TRBV2
CDR3 DNA: TGTGCCGTCCACCGGGACACCAATGAGCAGTTCTTC
CDR3 protein: CAVHRDTNEQFF

J gene: TRBJ2-7
clone size: once
D gene: TRBD2
V gene: TRBV5-4
CDR3 DNA: TGTGCCAGCAGCCCCGAGACTAGCGGGATCTACGAGCAGTACTTC
CDR3 protein: CASSPETSGIYEQYF

J gene: TRBJ1-3
clone size: .
D gene: .
V gene: TRBV6-4
CDR3 DNA: TGTGCCAGCAGGAAGAAGGACAGAAACACCATATATTTT
CDR3 protein: CASRKKDRNTIYF

J gene: TRBJ1-4
clone size: once
D gene: .
V gene: TRBV7-9
CDR3 DNA: TGTGCCAGCAGCTCCCCCAGTAATGAAAAACTGTTTTTT
CDR3 protein: CASSSPSNEKLFF

J gene: TRBJ1-4
clone size: .
D gene: .
V gene: TRBV5-1
CDR3 DNA: TGCGCCAGCAGCCCCCGGGTGGGGAGGGCTAATGAAAAACTGTTTTTT
CDR3 protein: CASSPRVGRANEKLFF

J gene: TRBJ2-7
clone size: .
D gene: .
V gene: TRBV7-9
CDR3 DNA: TGTGCCAGCAGCAATCTAGCAGTTGCATACGAGCAGTACTTC
CDR3 protein: CASSNLAVAYEQYF

J gene: TRBJ1-2
clone size: .
D gene: .
V gene: TRBV7-8
CDR3 DNA: TGTGCCAGCAGCCCCCACCGGGACTATGGCTACACCTTC
CDR3 protein: CASSPHRDYGYTF

J gene: TRBJ2-7
clone size: .
D gene: TRBD2
V gene: TRBV6-4
CDR3 DNA: TGTGCCAGCAACGCGGGAGGACACCACCTACGGGAGCAGTACTTC
CDR3 protein: CASNAGGHHLREQYF

J gene: TRBJ2-7
clone size: .
D gene: TRBD2
V gene: TRBV7-2
CDR3 DNA: TGTGCCAGCAGCTTCACCGGACTAGACCACTCCTACGAGCAGTACTTC
CDR3 protein: CASSFTGLDHSYEQYF

J gene: TRBJ1-2
clone size: .
D gene: TRBD1
V gene: TRBV6-6
CDR3 DNA: TGTGCCAGCATTATCGGGACAGGTCTTTATGGCTACACCTTC
CDR3 protein: CASIIGTGLYGYTF

J gene: TRBJ1-6
clone size: .
D gene: TRBD1
V gene: TRBV6-5
CDR3 DNA: TGTGCCAGCACAGACAGGGTGTATAATTCACCCCTCCACTTT
CDR3 protein: CASTDRVYNSPLHF

J gene: TRBJ1-1
clone size: .
D gene: TRBD1
V gene: TRBV19
CDR3 DNA: TGTGCCAGTAGTATACGCGGGACAGTTAATGAAGCTTTCTTT
CDR3 protein: CASSIRGTVNEAFF

J gene: TRBJ2-5
clone size: .
D gene: .
V gene: TRBV7-9
CDR3 DNA: TGTGCCAGCAGCTCCCCCCCTACGGGGTTACAAGAGACCCAGTACTTC
CDR3 protein: CASSSPPTGLQETQYF

J gene: TRBJ2-5
clone size: .
D gene: TRBD2
V gene: TRBV28
CDR3 DNA: TGTGCCAGCAGCCTAAGGGCCATAATAGCGGGAGGGCCTGGGGAAGAGACCCAGTACTTC
CDR3 protein: CASSLRAIIAGGPGEETQYF

J gene: TRBJ2-3
clone size: .
D gene: TRBD2
V gene: TRBV4-1
CDR3 DNA: TGCGCCAGCAGCGCCGGGACTAGCGGGTTGACAGATACGCAGTATTTT
CDR3 protein: CASSAGTSGLTDTQYF

J gene: TRBJ2-7
clone size: .
D gene: .
V gene: TRBV7-8
CDR3 DNA: TGTGCCAGCAGCCATCGAGGGAAAAACGAGCAGTACTTC
CDR3 protein: CASSHRGKNEQYF

J gene: TRBJ2-3
clone size: .
D gene: TRBD1
V gene: TRBV6-4
CDR3 DNA: TGTGCCAGCAGTCCTGGGTCGTCAGGGGGCGTGGATACGCAGTATTTT
CDR3 protein: CASSPGSSGGVDTQYF

J gene: TRBJ2-2
clone size: .
D gene: TRBD1
V gene: TRBV7-8
CDR3 DNA: TGTGCCAGCAGCTACCAAACCGGGACAGCCACCGGGGAGCTGTTTTTT
CDR3 protein: CASSYQTGTATGELFF

J gene: TRBJ1-3
clone size: .
D gene: .
V gene: TRBV9
CDR3 DNA: TGTGCCAGCTCCGGGGGGGTTTCTTCTGGAAACACCATATATTTT
CDR3 protein: CASSGGVSSGNTIYF

J gene: TRBJ2-2
clone size: .
D gene: .
V gene: TRBV7-9
CDR3 DNA: TGTGCCAGCAGCTTAGGACAGGATGCTCGGTTTTTT
CDR3 protein: CASSLGQDARFF

J gene: TRBJ1-2
clone size: .
D gene: .
V gene: TRBV18
CDR3 DNA: TGTGCCAGCTCACCGTTCTCACAGATTGTTAATGGCTACACCTTC
CDR3 protein: CASSPFSQIVNGYTF

J gene: TRBJ2-7
clone size: .
D gene: TRBD1
V gene: TRBV19
CDR3 DNA: TGTGCCAGTAGTTTCTCAGGGGGCAACTCCTACGAGCAGTACTTC
CDR3 protein: CASSFSGGNSYEQYF

J gene: TRBJ2-7
clone size: .
D gene: .
V gene: TRBV10-1
CDR3 DNA: TGCGCCAGACAGAACTGCGAGCAGTACTTC
CDR3 protein: CARQNCEQYF

J gene: TRBJ2-7
clone size: .
D gene: .
V gene: TRBV3-1/TRBV3-2
CDR3 DNA: TGTGCCAGCAATTCCGGGATTCAGCAGTACTTC
CDR3 protein: CASNSGIQQYF

J gene: TRBJ2-7
clone size: .
D gene: .
V gene: TRBV15
CDR3 DNA: TGTGCCACCAGCAGCTTCGTCCATCAGGGGAAAATTTCCTACGAGCAGTACTTC
CDR3 protein: CATSSFVHQGKISYEQYF

J gene: TRBJ2-3
clone size: .
D gene: TRBD2
V gene: TRBV11-2
CDR3 DNA: TGTGCCAGTCGAAAAAACGGACTAGCGGGGGGGCCAGATACGCAGTATTTT
CDR3 protein: CASRKNGLAGGPDTQYF

J gene: TRBJ2-7
clone size: .
D gene: .
V gene: TRBV10-1
CDR3 DNA: TGCGCCAGCAGTGAGGGACTACCCCCGACCTACGAGCAGTACTTC
CDR3 protein: CASSEGLPPTYEQYF

J gene: TRBJ2-7
clone size: few
D gene: TRBD2
V gene: TRBV9
CDR3 DNA: TGTGCCAGCAGCGTCCAAGCGGGGGGGCTTGAGCAGTACTTC
CDR3 protein: CASSVQAGGLEQYF

J gene: TRBJ1-3
clone size: .
D gene: .
V gene: TRBV5-5
CDR3 DNA: TGTGCCAGCAGCAACCGGGACATAAGAAACACCATATATTTT
CDR3 protein: CASSNRDIRNTIYF

J gene: TRBJ1-2
clone size: .
D gene: TRBD1
V gene: TRBV19
CDR3 DNA: TGTGCCAGTAGTGCCGGACAGGGCAGGCAAGCCGGCTACACCTTC
CDR3 protein: CASSAGQGRQAGYTF

J gene: TRBJ1-4
clone size: .
D gene: .
V gene: TRBV11-2
CDR3 DNA: TGTGCCAGCAGCTTAACCGCCCCCCGAGAGCTCGGGAAACTGTTTTTT
CDR3 protein: CASSLTAPRELGKLFF

J gene: TRBJ1-1
clone size: .
D gene: TRBD1
V gene: TRBV4-1
CDR3 DNA: TGCGCCAGCAGCCAACCAGGGGGTCTTCGCCTCTTT
CDR3 protein: CASSQPGGLRLF

J gene: TRBJ2-7
clone size: .
D gene: TRBD2
V gene: TRBV15
CDR3 DNA: TGTGCCACCAGCAGAGATAGCAGCGGGAGTTCCGAGCAGTACTTC
CDR3 protein: CATSRDSSGSSEQYF

J gene: TRBJ1-4
clone size: .
D gene: .
V gene: TRBV2
CDR3 DNA: TGTGCCAGCAGTTCCGACAGCTACCGGACGGAAAAACTGTTTTTT
CDR3 protein: CASSSDSYRTEKLFF

J gene: TRBJ1-5
clone size: .
D gene: TRBD1
V gene: TRBV28
CDR3 DNA: TGTGCCAGCAGCCCAGGGGGCGCGGGCAATCAGCCCCAGCATTTT
CDR3 protein: CASSPGGAGNQPQHF

J gene: TRBJ2-3
clone size: .
D gene: TRBD2
V gene: TRBV28
CDR3 DNA: TGTGCCAGCAGTCTAGCGGGACGCACAGATACGCAGTATTTT
CDR3 protein: CASSLAGRTDTQYF

J gene: TRBJ2-1
clone size: .
D gene: TRBD2
V gene: TRBV12-3/TRBV12-4
CDR3 DNA: TGTGCCAGCACTGAGCGGGAGGGCCTGTTACAGTTCTTC
CDR3 protein: CASTEREGLLQFF